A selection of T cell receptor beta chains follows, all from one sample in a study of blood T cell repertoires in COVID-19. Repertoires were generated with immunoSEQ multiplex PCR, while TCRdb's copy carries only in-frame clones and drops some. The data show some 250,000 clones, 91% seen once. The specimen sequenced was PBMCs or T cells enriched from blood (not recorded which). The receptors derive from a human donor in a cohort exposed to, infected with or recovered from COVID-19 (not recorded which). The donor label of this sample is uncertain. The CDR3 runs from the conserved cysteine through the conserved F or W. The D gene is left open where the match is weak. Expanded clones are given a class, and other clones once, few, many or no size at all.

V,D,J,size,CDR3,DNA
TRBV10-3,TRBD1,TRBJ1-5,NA,CAISADRAQPQHF,TGTGCCATCAGTGCGGACAGGGCCCAGCCCCAGCATTTT
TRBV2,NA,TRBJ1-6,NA,CASKGGLSSYNSPLHF,TGTGCCAGCAAGGGAGGGCTCAGCTCCTATAATTCACCCCTCCACTTT
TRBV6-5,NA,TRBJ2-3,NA,CASSYSTGVDTQYF,TGTGCCAGCAGTTACTCGACGGGGGTAGATACGCAGTATTTT
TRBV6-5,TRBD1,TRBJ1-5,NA,CASRDRVVSNQPQHF,TGTGCCAGCAGGGACAGGGTCGTGAGCAATCAGCCCCAGCATTTT
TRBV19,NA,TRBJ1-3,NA,CASSLRPRVAGNTIYF,TGTGCCAGTAGTCTGCGGCCGAGGGTAGCGGGAAACACCATATATTTT
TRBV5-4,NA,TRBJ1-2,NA,CASSLDRPYGYTF,TGTGCCAGCAGCTTGGACAGACCTTATGGCTACACCTTC
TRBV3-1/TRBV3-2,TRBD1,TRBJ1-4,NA,CASSQDGETGIEKLFF,TGTGCCAGCAGCCAAGACGGGGAGACAGGGATCGAAAAACTGTTTTTT
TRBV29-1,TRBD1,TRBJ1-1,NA,CSWAIRVRTGGRWTEAFF,TGCAGCTGGGCTATCCGCGTCCGGACAGGGGGCAGATGGACTGAAGCTTTCTTT
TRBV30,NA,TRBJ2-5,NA,CAWTVFQETQYF,TGTGCCTGGACAGTTTTTCAAGAGACCCAGTACTTC
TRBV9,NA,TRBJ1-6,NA,CASSSRDSPLHF,TGTGCCAGCAGCTCTAGAGATTCACCCCTCCACTTT
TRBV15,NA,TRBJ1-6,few,CATSRDLTQGYNSPLHF,TGTGCCACCAGCAGAGATCTGACGCAGGGCTATAATTCACCCCTCCACTTT
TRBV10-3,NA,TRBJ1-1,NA,CAISESPGNTEAFF,TGTGCCATCAGTGAGTCGCCGGGGAACACTGAAGCTTTCTTT
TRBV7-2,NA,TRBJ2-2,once,CASSLVVAAKEYDGELFF,TGTGCCAGCAGCTTAGTCGTCGCGGCGAAGGAGTATGACGGGGAGCTGTTTTTT
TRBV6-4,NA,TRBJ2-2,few,CASSDGANTGELFF,TGTGCCAGCAGTGACGGGGCTAACACCGGGGAGCTGTTTTTT
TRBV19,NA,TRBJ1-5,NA,CASSIGAAGGNQPQHF,TGTGCCAGTAGTATAGGGGCGGCAGGGGGCAATCAGCCCCAGCATTTT
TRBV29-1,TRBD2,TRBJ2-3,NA,CSVGWRGVISDTQYF,TGCAGCGTTGGGTGGCGGGGGGTGATATCAGATACGCAGTATTTT